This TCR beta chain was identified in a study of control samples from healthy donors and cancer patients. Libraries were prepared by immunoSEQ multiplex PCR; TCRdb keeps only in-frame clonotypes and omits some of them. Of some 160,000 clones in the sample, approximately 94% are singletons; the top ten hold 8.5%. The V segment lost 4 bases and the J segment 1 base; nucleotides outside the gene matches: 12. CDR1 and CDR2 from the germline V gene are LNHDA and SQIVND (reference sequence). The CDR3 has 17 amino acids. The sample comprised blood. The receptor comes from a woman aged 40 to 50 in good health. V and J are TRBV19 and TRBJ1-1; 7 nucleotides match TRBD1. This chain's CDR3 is CASSTLGGGGRNTEAFF. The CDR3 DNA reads TGTGCCAGTAGTACCCTGGGGGGAGGGGGCAGGAACACTGAAGCTTTCTTT.